This is a list of T cell receptor beta chains from one sample in a study of CD8 T cell repertoires and HIV-1 epitope variants. Sequencing was performed with immunoSEQ multiplex PCR; in TCRdb, only in-frame clones are kept and a portion is missing. Here the sample spans 5,000 or so clones, 65% to 75% being singletons. These TCRs are of unknown antigen specificity. The sequencing input was cultured CD8+ T cells derived from PBMCs. These receptor sequences come from a male donor with HIV. CDR3s include the opening cysteine and the closing phenylalanine or tryptophan. A D gene is named only where the DNA matches it firmly. Size is omitted from some rows. Given values are once, few, many or a class for expanded clones.

v_call	d_call	j_call	clone_size	cdr3_nt	cdr3_aa
TRBV5-6	TRBD2	TRBJ2-7	few	TGTGCCAGCAGCGCGGGACTAGGTTCCTCCGAGCAGTACTTC	CASSAGLGSSEQYF
TRBV7-3	NA	TRBJ1-2	NA	TGTGCCAGCAGCTTAAGCGAAAACAGCTATGGCTACACCTTC	CASSLSENSYGYTF
TRBV28	NA	TRBJ1-1	NA	TGTGCCAGCAGTTTGGAGGGACACTTTGAAGCTTTCTTT	CASSLEGHFEAFF
TRBV6-1	NA	TRBJ1-1	NA	TGTGCCAGCAGTGAATTCCATGAGATGGGGAACACTGAAGCTTTCTTT	CASSEFHEMGNTEAFF
TRBV5-4	TRBD1	TRBJ2-1	few	TGTGCCAGCAGACCAGGACAGGGAACATTTAATGAGCAGTTCTTC	CASRPGQGTFNEQFF
TRBV7-8	NA	TRBJ2-4	NA	TGTGCCAGCAGCTTAGCGGGGTGGGGGGTACCGCACGGAAACATTCAGTACTTC	CASSLAGWGVPHGNIQYF
TRBV28	NA	TRBJ1-3	NA	TGTGCCAGCAGTTTATTCGTGAAACTCGGGTCTGGAAACACCATATATTTT	CASSLFVKLGSGNTIYF
TRBV6-1	NA	TRBJ1-2	large	TGTGCCAGCAGTGAACTTCCACAAGACCTAGACTATGGCTACACCTTC	CASSELPQDLDYGYTF
TRBV7-9	NA	TRBJ2-1	medium-sized	TGTGCCAGCAGCCGCTCGGGGTTTGAGCAGTTCTTC	CASSRSGFEQFF
TRBV15	NA	TRBJ2-5	NA	TGTGCCACCAGCAGCGGCCTGGCGGAGGAAGAGACCCAGTACTTC	CATSSGLAEEETQYF
TRBV6-1	NA	TRBJ2-7	NA	TGTGCCAGCAGTGAAGATGGAGGGGGGATGTGGGAGCAGTACTTC	CASSEDGGGMWEQYF
TRBV5-1	TRBD1	TRBJ1-2	NA	TGCGCCAGCAGCTTGGAAGGGACAGGGGTCTATGGCTACACCTTC	CASSLEGTGVYGYTF
TRBV15	NA	TRBJ2-4	NA	TGTGCCACCAGCAAGGTCAGGTTGGAAAACATTCAGTACTTC	CATSKVRLENIQYF
TRBV7-2	NA	TRBJ2-1	NA	TGTGCCAGCAGCGATGGAAACTACAATGAGCAGTTCTTC	CASSDGNYNEQFF
TRBV5-1	NA	TRBJ2-7	NA	TGCGCCAGCGGAATGGGTAGCTCCTACGAGCAGTACTTC	CASGMGSSYEQYF